This is a list of T cell receptor beta chains from one sample in a study of T cells expressing NK-cell markers. TCRdb reprocessed the 5' RACE reads and stores each CDR3 protein as one record, lacking DNA. The sample features roughly 160,000 distinct CDR3 sequences, with 20% to 25% in its top ten. Sequencing input: blood T cells: a sorted CD56 or NKG2C T cell subset, CD4+ or CD8+ T cells, or bulk PBMC T cells (not recorded which). The receptors derive from a man aged 18-75 years in good health. CDR3s include the opening cysteine and the closing phenylalanine or tryptophan. Each record gives: J gene, V gene, clone size, CDR3 protein. The size field is filled for only some rows; it gives once, few, many or a size class.

TRBJ2-7,TRBV13,.,CASSLWESRYEQYF
TRBJ1-1,TRBV10-3,.,CAISESGGEAFF
TRBJ2-5,TRBV19,.,CASGTGIETQYF
TRBJ2-5,TRBV9,.,CASSPTDRARETQYF
TRBJ1-2,TRBV28,.,CASSLYAVMDGYTF
TRBJ2-1,TRBV27,.,CASVHGGMLGYNEQFF
TRBJ2-6,TRBV28,.,CASSYTIRTLPGFGANVLTF
TRBJ1-4,TRBV6-1,.,CASSPSTGSIWLFF
TRBJ2-1,TRBV24-1,.,CATSDHSGDEQFF
TRBJ2-7,TRBV9,.,CASSLGGWGTYEQYF
TRBJ1-6,TRBV23-1,.,CASSQGGRDSPLHF
TRBJ1-1,TRBV20-1,medium-sized,CSARDRDRGWDEAFF
TRBJ2-7,TRBV10-1,.,CASSVRTSSYEQYF
TRBJ1-1,TRBV11-1,.,CASIQTGANTEAFF
TRBJ1-1,TRBV9,.,CASSVHRDREPEAFF
TRBJ2-1,TRBV14,.,CASSQGRVLEQFF
TRBJ2-7,TRBV15,.,CATSRDMAGFDEQYF
TRBJ2-7,TRBV10-3,.,CAITAGGIAYEQYF
TRBJ2-1,TRBV5-6,.,CASSLTDLRPPGPNEQFF
TRBJ2-2,TRBV7-9,.,CASPVGGHANTGELFF
TRBJ2-6,TRBV30,.,CAWSVTGGSGANVLTF
TRBJ1-2,TRBV2,.,CASRGTDYGYTF
TRBJ2-1,TRBV7-9,.,CASSLTPAGRNEQFF
TRBJ2-7,TRBV4-1,.,CASSIDRGGEQYF
TRBJ2-7,TRBV27,.,CASSPLEGISYEQYF
TRBJ2-1,TRBV4-1,.,CASSQGTKQFF
TRBJ2-1,TRBV14,.,CASSQGDRAYNEQFF
TRBJ2-1,TRBV6-4,.,CASGGGDANEQFF